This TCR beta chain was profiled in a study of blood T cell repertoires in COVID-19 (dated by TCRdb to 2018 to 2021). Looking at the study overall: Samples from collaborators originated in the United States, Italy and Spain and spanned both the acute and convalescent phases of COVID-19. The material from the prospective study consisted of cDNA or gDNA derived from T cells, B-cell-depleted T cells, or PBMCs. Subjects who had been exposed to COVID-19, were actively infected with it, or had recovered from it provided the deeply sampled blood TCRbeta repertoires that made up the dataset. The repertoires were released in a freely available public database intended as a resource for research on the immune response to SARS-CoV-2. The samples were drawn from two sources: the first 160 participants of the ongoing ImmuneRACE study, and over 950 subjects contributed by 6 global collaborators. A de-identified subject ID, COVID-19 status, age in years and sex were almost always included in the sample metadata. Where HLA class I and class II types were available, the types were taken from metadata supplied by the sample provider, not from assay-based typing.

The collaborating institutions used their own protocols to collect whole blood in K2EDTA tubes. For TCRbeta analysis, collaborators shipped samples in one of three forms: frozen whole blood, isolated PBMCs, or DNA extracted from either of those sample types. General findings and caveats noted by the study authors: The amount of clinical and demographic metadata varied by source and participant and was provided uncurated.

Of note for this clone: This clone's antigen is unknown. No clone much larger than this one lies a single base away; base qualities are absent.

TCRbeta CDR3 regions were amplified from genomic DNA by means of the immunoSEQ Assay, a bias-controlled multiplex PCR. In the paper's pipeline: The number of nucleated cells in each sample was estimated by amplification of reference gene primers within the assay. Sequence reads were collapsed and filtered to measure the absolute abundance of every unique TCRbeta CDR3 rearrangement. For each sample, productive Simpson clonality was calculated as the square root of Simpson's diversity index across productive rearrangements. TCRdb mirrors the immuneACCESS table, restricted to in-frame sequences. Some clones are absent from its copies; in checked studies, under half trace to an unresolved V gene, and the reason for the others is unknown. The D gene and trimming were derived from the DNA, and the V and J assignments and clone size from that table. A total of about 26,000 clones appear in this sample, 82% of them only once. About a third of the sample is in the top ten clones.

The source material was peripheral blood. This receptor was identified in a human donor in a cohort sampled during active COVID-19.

The bases are TGTGCCAGCAGGAGACCCGGGACTAGTGGATCAGATACGCAGTATTTT. Translated, it reads CASRRPGTSGSDTQYF. The chain was built from TRBV28 and TRBJ2-3; 8 middle bases align to TRBD2. Based on the germline V gene, the CDR1 and CDR2 sequences are MDHEN and SYDVKM. The CDR3 measures 16 amino acids from cysteine to phenylalanine. Of the read, only the CDR3 DNA is kept; its 48 bases are in frame from base 1. V has 6 bases trimmed and J has 4 bases trimmed; junction bases matching no gene number 12.